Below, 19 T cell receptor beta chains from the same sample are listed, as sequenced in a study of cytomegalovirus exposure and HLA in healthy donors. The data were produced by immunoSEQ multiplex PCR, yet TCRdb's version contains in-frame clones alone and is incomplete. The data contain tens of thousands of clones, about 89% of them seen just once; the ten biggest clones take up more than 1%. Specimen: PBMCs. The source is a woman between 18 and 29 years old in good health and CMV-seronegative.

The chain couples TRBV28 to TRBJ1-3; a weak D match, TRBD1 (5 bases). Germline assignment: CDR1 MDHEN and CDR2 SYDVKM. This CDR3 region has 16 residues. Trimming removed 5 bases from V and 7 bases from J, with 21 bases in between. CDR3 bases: TGTGCCAGCAGTCCACCGGGGGGGAAGGATTGGAACACCATATATTTT. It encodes CASSPPGGKDWNTIYF.

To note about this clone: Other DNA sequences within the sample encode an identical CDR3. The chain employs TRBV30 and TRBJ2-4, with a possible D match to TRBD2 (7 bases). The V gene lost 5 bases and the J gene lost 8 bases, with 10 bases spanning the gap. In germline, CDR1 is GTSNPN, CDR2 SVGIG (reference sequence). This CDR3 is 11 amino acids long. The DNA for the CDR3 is TGTGCCTGGGGGGGGGCGGACATTCAGTACTTC. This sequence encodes CAWGGADIQYF.

The CDR3 reads CASSGHNEQFF. CDR3 nucleotides: TGTGCCAGCAGCGGCCACAATGAGCAGTTCTTC. The gene calls are TRBV5-8 and TRBJ2-1; D is unclear. The germline V and J ends were trimmed by 4 bases and 5 bases, with 4 bases remaining between them. CDR3 length equals 11 residues. In germline, CDR1 is SGHTS, CDR2 YDEGEE.

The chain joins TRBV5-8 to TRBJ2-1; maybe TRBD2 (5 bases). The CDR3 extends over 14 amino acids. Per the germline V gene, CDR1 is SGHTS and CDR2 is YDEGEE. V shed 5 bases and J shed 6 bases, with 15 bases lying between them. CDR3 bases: TGTGCCAGCAGACTAGTGAGATCGGTCAATGAGCAGTTCTTC. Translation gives CASRLVRSVNEQFF.

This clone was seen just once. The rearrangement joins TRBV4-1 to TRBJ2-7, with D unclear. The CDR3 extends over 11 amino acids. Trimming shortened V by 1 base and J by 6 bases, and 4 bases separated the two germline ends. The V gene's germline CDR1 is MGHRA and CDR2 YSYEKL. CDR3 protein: CASSQGLEQYF. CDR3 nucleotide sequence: TGCGCCAGCAGCCAAGGACTCGAGCAGTACTTC.

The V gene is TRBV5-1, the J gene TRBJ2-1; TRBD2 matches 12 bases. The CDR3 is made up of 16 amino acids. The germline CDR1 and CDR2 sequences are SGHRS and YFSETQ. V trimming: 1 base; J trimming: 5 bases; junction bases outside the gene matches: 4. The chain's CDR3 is CASSLRLAGGDNEQFF. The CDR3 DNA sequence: TGCGCCAGCAGCTTGCGGCTAGCGGGAGGGGACAATGAGCAGTTCTTC.

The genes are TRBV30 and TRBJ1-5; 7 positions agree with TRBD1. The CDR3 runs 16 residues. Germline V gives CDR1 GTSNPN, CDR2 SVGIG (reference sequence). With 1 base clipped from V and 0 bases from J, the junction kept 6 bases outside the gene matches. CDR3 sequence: CAWSGGTANSNQPQHF. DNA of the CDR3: TGTGCCTGGAGTGGGGGGACAGCTAATAGCAATCAGCCCCAGCATTTT.

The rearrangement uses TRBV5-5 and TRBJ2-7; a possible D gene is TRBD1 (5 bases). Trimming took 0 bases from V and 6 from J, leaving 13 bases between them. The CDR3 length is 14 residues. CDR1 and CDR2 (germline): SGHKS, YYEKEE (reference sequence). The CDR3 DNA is TGTGCCAGCAGCTTGGAGGGGCAGCACTTCGAGCAGTACTTC. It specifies CASSLEGQHFEQYF.

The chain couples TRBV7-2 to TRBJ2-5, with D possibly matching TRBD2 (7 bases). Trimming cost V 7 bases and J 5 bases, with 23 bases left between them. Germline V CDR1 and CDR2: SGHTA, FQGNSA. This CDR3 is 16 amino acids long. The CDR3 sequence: CASNIMRERGEETQYF. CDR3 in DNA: TGTGCCAGCAATATCATGCGGGAGAGGGGGGAGGAGACCCAGTACTTC. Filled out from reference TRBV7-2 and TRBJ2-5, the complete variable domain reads GAGVSQSPSNKVTEKGKDVELRCDPISGHTALYWYRQSLGQGLEFLIYFQGNSAPDKSGLPSDRFSAERTGGSVSTLTIQRTQQEDSAVYLCASNIMRERGEETQYFGPGTRLLVL.

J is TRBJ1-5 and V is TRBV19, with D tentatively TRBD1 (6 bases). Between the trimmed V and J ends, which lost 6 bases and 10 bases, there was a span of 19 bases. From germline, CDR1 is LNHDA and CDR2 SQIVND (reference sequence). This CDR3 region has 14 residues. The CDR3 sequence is CASREQGAPGPQHF. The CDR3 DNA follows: TGTGCCAGTAGGGAACAGGGCGCCCCGGGACCCCAGCATTTT.

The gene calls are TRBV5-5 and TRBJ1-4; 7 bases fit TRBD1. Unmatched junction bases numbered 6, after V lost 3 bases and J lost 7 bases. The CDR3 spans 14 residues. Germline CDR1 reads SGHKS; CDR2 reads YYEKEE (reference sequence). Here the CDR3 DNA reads TGTGCCAGCAGCTCCGACAGGGTGACTGAAAAACTGTTTTTT. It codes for CASSSDRVTEKLFF.

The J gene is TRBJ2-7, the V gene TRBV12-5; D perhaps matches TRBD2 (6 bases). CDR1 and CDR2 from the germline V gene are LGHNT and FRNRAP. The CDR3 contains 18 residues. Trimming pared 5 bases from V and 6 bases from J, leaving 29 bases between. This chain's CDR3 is CASGPYRMRAGILGEQYF. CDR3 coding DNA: TGTGCTAGTGGTCCGTACAGGATGCGGGCGGGGATTTTGGGCGAGCAGTACTTC.

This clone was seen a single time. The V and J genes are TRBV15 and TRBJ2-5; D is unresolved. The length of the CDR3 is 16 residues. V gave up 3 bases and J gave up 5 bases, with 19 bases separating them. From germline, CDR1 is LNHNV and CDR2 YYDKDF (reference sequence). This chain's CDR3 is CATSRVEVRFMETQYF. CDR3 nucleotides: TGTGCCACCAGCAGGGTAGAGGTTCGTTTCATGGAGACCCAGTACTTC.

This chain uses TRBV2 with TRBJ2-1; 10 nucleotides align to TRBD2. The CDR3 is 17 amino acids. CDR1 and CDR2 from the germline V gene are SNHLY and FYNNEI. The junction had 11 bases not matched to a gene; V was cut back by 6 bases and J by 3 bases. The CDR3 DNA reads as TGTGCCAGCAGCGAAAGCCACGGGACTAGCGTCTACAATGAGCAGTTCTTC. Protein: CASSESHGTSVYNEQFF. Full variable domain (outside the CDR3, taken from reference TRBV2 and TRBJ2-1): EPEVTQTPSHQVTQMGQEVILRCVPISNHLYFYWYRQILGQKVEFLVSFYNNEISEKSEIFDDQFSVERPDGSNFTLKIRSTKLEDSAMYFCASSESHGTSVYNEQFFGPGTRLTVL.

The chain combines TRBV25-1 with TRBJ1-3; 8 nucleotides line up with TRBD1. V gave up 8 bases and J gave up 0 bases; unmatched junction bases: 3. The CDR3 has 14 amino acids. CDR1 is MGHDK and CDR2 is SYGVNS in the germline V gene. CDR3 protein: CASSGTGSGNTIYF. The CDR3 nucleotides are TGTGCCAGCTCCGGGACAGGCTCTGGAAACACCATATATTTT.

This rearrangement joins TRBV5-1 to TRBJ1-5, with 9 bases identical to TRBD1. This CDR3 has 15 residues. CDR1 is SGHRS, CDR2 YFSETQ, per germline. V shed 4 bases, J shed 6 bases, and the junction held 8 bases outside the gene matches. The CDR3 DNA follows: TGCGCCAGCAGCGCCGGGACAGGGAGGTTTCAGCCCCAGCATTTT. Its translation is CASSAGTGRFQPQHF. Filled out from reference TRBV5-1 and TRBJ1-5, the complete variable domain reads KAGVTQTPRYLIKTRGQQVTLSCSPISGHRSVSWYQQTPGQGLQFLFEYFSETQRNKGNFPGRFSGRQFSNSRSEMNVSTLELGDSALYLCASSAGTGRFQPQHFGDGTRLSIL.

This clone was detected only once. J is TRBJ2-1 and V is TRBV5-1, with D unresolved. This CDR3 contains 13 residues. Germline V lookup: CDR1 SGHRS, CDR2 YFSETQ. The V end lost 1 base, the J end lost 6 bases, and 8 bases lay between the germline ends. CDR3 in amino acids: CASSLLVSNEQFF. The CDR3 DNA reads TGCGCCAGCAGCTTGTTGGTTAGCAATGAGCAGTTCTTC.

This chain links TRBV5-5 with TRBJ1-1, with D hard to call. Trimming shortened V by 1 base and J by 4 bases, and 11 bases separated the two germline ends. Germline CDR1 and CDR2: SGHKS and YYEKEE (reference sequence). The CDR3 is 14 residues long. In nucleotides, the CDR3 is TGTGCCAGCAGCTTGTGGGCACGACGCACTGAAGCTTTCTTT. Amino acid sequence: CASSLWARRTEAFF.

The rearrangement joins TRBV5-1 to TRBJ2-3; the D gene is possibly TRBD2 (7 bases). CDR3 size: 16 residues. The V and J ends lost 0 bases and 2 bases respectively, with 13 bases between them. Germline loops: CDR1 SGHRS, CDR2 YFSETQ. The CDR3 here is CASSLVAGASTDTQYF. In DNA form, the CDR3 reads TGCGCCAGCAGCTTGGTTGCGGGGGCTTCCACAGATACGCAGTATTTT.